Below, one TCR beta chain is given with its context. This entry belongs to a study of blood T cell repertoires in COVID-19. The overall study: Acute and convalescent COVID-19 samples came from the United States, Italy and Spain.

Here immunoSEQ multiplex PCR was the method, and the copy in TCRdb shows in-frame clones only, minus some. The sample has around 700,000 clones; 85% to 90% are singletons. Trimming at V came to 0 bases and at J to 8 bases, leaving 10 bases not matched to a gene. There are 16 residues in the CDR3. Germline CDR1 SGDLS, CDR2 YYNGEE. Sequencing was performed on peripheral blood. The TCR originated in a woman aged 18-30 years with acute or convalescent COVID-19. The rearrangement joins TRBV9 to TRBJ1-4; 7 bases match TRBD1. CDR3: CASSVGVLQGKEKLFF. The CDR3, as DNA: TGTGCCAGCAGCGTAGGGGTTTTACAGGGGAAAGAAAAACTGTTTTTT.